The sequence of this T cell receptor beta chain was determined in a study of blood T cell repertoires in COVID-19. Turning to the study itself: Italy, Spain and the United States were the sources of the convalescent and acute COVID-19 samples. The cDNA or gDNA used as material had been derived from T cells, B-cell-depleted T cells, or PBMCs.

Original processing notes: Reference gene primer amplification gave estimated nucleated cell counts. Data came from immunoSEQ multiplex PCR; TCRdb stores just in-frame clones and leaves some out. That table supplies the V and J calls and clone size; D and trimming were determined from the DNA. The sample consists of under 200,000 clones, 70% to 90% of them appearing once. Trimming cost V 6 bases and J 12 bases; bases outside gene matches: 14. This CDR3 has 14 residues. Per germline, CDR1 KGHSH and CDR2 LQKENI. This chain connects TRBV18 to TRBJ2-1; TRBD1 matches at 7 bases. The clonotype was recovered from a man aged 55-75 years with active or convalescent COVID-19. The sample consisted of peripheral blood. CDR3 nucleotide sequence: TGTGCCAGCTCTCCGGGACAGTCTGCCCTCCGGCAGTTCTTC. Translating it yields CASSPGQSALRQFF.